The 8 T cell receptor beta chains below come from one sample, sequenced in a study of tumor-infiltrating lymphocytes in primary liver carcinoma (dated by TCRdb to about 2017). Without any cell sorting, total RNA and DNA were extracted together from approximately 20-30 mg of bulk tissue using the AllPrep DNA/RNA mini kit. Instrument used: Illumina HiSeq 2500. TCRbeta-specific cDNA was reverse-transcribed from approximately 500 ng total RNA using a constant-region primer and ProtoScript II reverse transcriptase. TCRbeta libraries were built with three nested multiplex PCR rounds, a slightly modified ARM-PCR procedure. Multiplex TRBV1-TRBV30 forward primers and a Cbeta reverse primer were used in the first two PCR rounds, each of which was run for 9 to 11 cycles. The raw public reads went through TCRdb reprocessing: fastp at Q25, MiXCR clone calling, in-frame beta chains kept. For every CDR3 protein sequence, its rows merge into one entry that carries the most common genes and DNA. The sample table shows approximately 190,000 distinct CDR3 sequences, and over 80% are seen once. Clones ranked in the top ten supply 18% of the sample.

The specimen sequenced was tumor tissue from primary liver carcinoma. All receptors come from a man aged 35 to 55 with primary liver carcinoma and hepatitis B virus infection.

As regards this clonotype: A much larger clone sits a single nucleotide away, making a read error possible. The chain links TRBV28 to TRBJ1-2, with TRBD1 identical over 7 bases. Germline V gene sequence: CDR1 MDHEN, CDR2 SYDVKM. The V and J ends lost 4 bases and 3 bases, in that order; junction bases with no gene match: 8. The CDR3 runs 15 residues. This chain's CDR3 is CASSSGTEQYYGYTF. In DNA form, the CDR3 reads TGTGCCAGCAGTTCCGGGACAGAACAATACTATGGCTACACCTTC.

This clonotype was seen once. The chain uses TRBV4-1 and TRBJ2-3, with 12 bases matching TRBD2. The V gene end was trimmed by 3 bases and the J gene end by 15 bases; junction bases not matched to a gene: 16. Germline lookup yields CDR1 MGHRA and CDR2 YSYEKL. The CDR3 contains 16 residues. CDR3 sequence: CASSHPGLAGRDMQYF. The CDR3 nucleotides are TGCGCCAGCAGCCACCCTGGACTAGCGGGAAGAGATATGCAATATTTT.

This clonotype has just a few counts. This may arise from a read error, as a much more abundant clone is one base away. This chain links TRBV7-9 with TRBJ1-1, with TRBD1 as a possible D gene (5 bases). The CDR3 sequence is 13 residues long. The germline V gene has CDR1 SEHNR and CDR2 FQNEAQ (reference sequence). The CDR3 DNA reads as TGTGCCAGCAGCTTACAGGAGGGGACTGAAACTTTCTTT. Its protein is CASSLQEGTETFF.

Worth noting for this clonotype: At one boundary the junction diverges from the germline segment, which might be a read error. The CDR3 is CVSSVALGWRQFF. The DNA for the CDR3 is TGTGTCAGCAGTGTAGCGCTCGGATGGCGGCAGTTCTTC. This sequence joins TRBV11-1 and TRBJ2-1, with D maybe TRBD2 (5 bases). There are 13 residues in the CDR3. CDR1 is SGHAT, CDR2 FQDESV, per germline (reference sequence).

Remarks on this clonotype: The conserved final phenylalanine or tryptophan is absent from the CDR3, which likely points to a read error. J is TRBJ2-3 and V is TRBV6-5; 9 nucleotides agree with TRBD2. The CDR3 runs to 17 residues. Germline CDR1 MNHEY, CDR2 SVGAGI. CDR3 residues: CPSSSLLLSGGTDTQYV. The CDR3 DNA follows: TGTCCCAGCAGTTCACTCCTCCTAAGCGGGGGGACAGATACGCAGTATGTT.

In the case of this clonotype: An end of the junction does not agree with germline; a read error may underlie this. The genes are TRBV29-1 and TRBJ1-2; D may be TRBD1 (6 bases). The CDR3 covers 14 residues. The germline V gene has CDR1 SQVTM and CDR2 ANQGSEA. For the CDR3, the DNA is TGCAGCGTTGACCAAAGGGGGTCAGGGCATGGCTATACCTTC. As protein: CSVDQRGSGHGYTF. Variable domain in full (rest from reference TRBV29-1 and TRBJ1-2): SAVISQKPSRDICQRGTSLTIQCQVDSQVTMMFWYRQQPGQSLTLIATANQGSEATYESGFVIDKFPISRPNLTFSTLTVSNMSPEDSSIYLCSVDQRGSGHGYTFGSGTRLTVV.

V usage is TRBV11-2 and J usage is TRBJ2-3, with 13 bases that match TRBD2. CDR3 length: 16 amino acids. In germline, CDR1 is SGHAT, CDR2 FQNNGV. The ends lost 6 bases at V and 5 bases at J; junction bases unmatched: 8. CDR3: CASSSGLAGMLDTQYF. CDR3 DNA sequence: TGTGCCAGCAGTTCGGGACTAGCGGGAATGTTAGATACGCAGTATTTT. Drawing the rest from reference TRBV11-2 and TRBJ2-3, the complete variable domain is EAGVAQSPRYKIIEKRQSVAFWCNPISGHATLYWYQQILGQGPKLLIQFQNNGVVDDSQLPKDRFSAERLKGVDSTLKIQPAKLEDSAVYLCASSSGLAGMLDTQYFGPGTRLTVL.

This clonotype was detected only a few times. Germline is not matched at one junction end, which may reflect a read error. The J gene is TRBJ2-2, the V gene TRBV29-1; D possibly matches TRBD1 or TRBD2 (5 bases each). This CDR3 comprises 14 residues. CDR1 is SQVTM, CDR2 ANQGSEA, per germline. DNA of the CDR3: TGCAGCGTTGATGCAGGGACGAACACCGGGAAGCTGTTTTTT. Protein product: CSVDAGTNTGKLFF.